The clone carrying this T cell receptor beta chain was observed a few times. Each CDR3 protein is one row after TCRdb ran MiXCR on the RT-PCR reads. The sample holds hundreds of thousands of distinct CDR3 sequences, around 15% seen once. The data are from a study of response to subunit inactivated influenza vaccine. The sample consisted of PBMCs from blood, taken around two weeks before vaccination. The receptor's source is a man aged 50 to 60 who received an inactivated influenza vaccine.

CDR3 sequence reads: CASRTTGVRDNEQFF. In nucleotides, the CDR3 is TGTGCCAGCAGGACGACAGGGGTAAGGGACAATGAGCAGTTCTTC. J is TRBJ2-1 and V is TRBV6-1; 8 bases are a match to TRBD1. Germline trimming cut 6 bases from V and 5 bases from J; bases unmatched to any gene: 9. Germline assignment: CDR1 MNHNS and CDR2 SASEGT. There are 15 residues in the CDR3.